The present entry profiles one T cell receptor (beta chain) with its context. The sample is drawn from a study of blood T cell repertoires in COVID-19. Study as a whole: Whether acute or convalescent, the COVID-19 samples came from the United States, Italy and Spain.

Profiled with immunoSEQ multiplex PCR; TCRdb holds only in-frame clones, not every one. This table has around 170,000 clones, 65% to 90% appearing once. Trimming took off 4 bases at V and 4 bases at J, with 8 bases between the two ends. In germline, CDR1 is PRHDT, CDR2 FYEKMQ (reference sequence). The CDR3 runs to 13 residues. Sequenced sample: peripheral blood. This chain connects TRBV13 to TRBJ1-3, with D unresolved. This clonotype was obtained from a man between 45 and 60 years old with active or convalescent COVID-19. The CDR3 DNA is TGTGCCAGCAGCTCCTATTCCGGAAACACCATATATTTT. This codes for CASSSYSGNTIYF.